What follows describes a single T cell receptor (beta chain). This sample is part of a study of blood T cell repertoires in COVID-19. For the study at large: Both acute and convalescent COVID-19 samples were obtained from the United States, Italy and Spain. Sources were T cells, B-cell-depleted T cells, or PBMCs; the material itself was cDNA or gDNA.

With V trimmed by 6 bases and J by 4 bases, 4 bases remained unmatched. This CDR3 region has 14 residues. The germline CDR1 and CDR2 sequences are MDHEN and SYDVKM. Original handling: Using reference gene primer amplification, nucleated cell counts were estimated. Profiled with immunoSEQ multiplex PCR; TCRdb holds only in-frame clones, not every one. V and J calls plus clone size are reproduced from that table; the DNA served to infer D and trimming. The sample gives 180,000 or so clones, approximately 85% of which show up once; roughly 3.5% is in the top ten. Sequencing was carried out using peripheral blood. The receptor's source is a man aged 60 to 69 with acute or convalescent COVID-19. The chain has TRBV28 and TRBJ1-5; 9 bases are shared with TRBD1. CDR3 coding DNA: TGTGCCAGCAGCCCCGGGACAGGGAATCAGCCCCAGCATTTT. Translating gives CASSPGTGNQPQHF.